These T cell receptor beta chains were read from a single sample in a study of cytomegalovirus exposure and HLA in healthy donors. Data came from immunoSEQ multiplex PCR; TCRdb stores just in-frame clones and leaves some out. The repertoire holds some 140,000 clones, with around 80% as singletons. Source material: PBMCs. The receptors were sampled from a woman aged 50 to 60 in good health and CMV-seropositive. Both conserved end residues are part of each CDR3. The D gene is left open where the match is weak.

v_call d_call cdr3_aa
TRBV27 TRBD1 CASSPWDRGRFRDQPQHF
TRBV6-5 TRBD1 CASSYSGQDLREGYTF
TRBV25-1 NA CASSEGGSGHMNTEAFF
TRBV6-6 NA CASSYREKLFF
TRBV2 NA CASSEGLRRGPTYGYTF
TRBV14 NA CASSQGVRGSTSRRGTQYF
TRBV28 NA CASTPGVSYEQYF
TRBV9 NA CASSVDRDGYSPLHF
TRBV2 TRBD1 CASSRGTGRPVAFF
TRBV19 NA CASSIDEGGRAFF
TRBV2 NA CASMGATNEKLFF
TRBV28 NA CASLKGGGIQPQHF
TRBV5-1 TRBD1 CASSLRTGGQETQYF
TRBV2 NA CASSLRDFSGNTIYF
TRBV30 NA CAWSVQDNSPLHF
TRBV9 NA CASSATGMDTGELFF
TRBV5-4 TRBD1 CASSLQGAREQYF
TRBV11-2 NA CASSPQGRNTIYF
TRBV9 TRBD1 CASSGGRSGQGMDEQYF
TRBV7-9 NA CASTQRRVLGYTF
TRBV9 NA CASSVAARHEQYF
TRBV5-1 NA CASSLEGGLPGNTIYF
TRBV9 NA CASGMGSSYNSPLHF
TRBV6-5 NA CASSYSRNTEAFF
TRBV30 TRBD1 CAWTLDRGDGNTIYF
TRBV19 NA CASSPDRYTEAFF
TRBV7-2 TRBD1 CASSRRDREKLFF
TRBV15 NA CATSRDLNQPQHF
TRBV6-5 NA CASSTGIGQPQHF
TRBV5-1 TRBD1 CASSQGARGETQYF
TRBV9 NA CASSVATAVEGYYNEQFF
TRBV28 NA CATRGRGGQSSGPSYEQYF
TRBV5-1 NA CASSLESTEAFF
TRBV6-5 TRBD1 CAIGQGNQPQHF
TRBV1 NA CTSSQEIGRTGELFF
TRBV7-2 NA CASSSRRGLAEAFF
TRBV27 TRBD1 CASSPRRGQGGKPLHF
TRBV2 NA CASSLSRQPNGETQYF
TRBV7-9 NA CASSRLSGVQYF
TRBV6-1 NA CASSERQLGNTIYF
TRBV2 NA CASSGTSKQETQYF
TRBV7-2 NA CASSAQTENTEAFF
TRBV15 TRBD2 CATSRDRGTSGGAGNEQFF
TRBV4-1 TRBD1 CASSPLDRDAAFF
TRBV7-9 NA CASSLGRGAGNTIYF
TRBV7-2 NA CASSLEPHTRIGSPLHF
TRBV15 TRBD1 CATQTGQGDQPQHF
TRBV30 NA CAWTQGSTEAFF
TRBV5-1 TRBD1 CASSPRGQGASIQYF
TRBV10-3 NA CAISESGGAFDTEAFF
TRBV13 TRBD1 CASSQRGLDTQYF
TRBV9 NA CASSAGSHTEAFF